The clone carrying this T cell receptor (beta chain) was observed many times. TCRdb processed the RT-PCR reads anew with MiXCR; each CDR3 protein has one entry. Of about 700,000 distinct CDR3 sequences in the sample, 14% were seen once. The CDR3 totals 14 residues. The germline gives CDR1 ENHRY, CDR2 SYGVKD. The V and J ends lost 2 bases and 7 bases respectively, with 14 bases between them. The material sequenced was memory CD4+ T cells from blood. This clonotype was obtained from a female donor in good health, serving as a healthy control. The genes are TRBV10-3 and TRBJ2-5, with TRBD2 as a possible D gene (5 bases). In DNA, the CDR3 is TGTGCCATCAGTGAGGCCGAGGGAGTATTGACCCAGTACTTC. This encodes CAISEAEGVLTQYF.